Shown below are 10 T cell receptor beta chains from a single sample sequenced in a study of vaccination and CD4 T cells after COVID-19. As for treatment: roughly 10-day PBMC culture with coronavirus spike peptide pools or control peptides (ViraFEST assay). According to the study, CD4+ T cells from the unexposed donor were gathered ahead of the COVID-19 pandemic (2011-2018). No antigen has been assigned to these receptors. The Oncomine TCR Beta short-read assay was applied to DNA of cultured CD4+ T cells. MiXCR was run by TCRdb on the PCR reads, yielding one entry per CDR3 protein. The table records approximately 5,000 distinct CDR3 sequences, 35% to 45% of them present only once. Source material: CD4+ T cells from blood, cultured in vitro. The receptor source for this set is a human donor in good health.

This clonotype turned up a few times. The J gene is TRBJ2-7, the V gene TRBV6-1; 12 nucleotides agree with TRBD1. J gave up 9 bases and V 5 bases, and 8 bases lay outside the gene matches. The CDR3 covers 14 residues. Germline CDR1 MNHNS, CDR2 SASEGT. The CDR3 sequence: CASSTGTGGFGQYF. The CDR3 coding sequence is TGTGCCAGCAGTACCGGGACAGGGGGCTTCGGGCAGTACTTC.

In this sample, this clonotype turned up a few times. This rearrangement joins TRBV10-3 to TRBJ2-2, with D possibly TRBD1 on 7 matching bases. The CDR3 is 14 residues long. CDR1 is ENHRY, CDR2 SYGVKD, per germline. Trimming pared 4 bases from V and 7 bases from J, leaving 13 bases between. The DNA of the CDR3 is TGTGCCATCAGTGGCGACAGGGAGGTCGGGGAGCTGTTTTTT. Protein: CAISGDREVGELFF.

This chain links TRBV20-1 with TRBJ2-4, with D perhaps TRBD1 or TRBD2 (5 bases each). Trimming shortened V by 3 bases and J by 7 bases, and 13 bases separated the two germline ends. The length of the CDR3 is 13 residues. In germline, CDR1 is DFQATT, CDR2 SNEGSKA (reference sequence). In nucleotides, the CDR3 is TGCAGTGCTAGGACCGGGACGGGGAACATTCAGTACTTC. Translation: CSARTGTGNIQYF.

The table lists this clonotype with a count of one. The rearrangement links TRBV6-1 to TRBJ2-2; tentatively, D is TRBD1 (5 bases). CDR1 MNHNS and CDR2 SASEGT come from the germline V gene. CDR3 length: 13 residues. Trimming took 11 bases from V and 5 from J, leaving 15 bases between them. CDR3 loop: CAAERPGTGELFF. The CDR3 DNA follows: TGTGCCGCCGAAAGGCCAGGGACCGGGGAGCTGTTTTTT.

This clonotype was counted only a few times. The rearrangement uses TRBV15 and TRBJ1-3; D is perhaps TRBD1 (5 bases). The germline CDR1 and CDR2 sequences are LNHNV and YYDKDF (reference sequence). The CDR3 consists of 13 residues. Trimming stripped 4 bases from V and 8 bases from J, with 12 bases between. The CDR3, as DNA: TGTGCCACCAGCACAGGACTCAGGGACACCATATATTTT. Its translation: CATSTGLRDTIYF. The full variable domain, with the rest looked up from reference TRBV15 and TRBJ1-3, is DAMVIQNPRYQVTQFGKPVTLSCSQTLNHNVMYWYQQKSSQAPKLLFHYYDKDFNNEADTPDNFQSRRPNTSFCFLDIRSPGLGDTAMYLCATSTGLRDTIYFGEGSWLTVV.

The rearrangement uses TRBV12-3 or TRBV12-4 and TRBJ1-1; D call uncertain. The CDR3 covers 12 residues. Trimming stripped 5 bases from V and 5 bases from J, with 9 bases between. The CDR3 reads CASSTMRTEAFF. Here the CDR3 DNA reads TGTGCCAGCAGTACCATGAGGACTGAAGCTTTCTTT.

The chain has TRBV7-2 and TRBJ1-5, with D unresolved. Looked up from germline, CDR1 is SGHTA and CDR2 is FQGNSA. The ends were cut back, 1 base at V and 8 bases at J, with 12 bases in the middle. There are 14 residues in the CDR3. CDR3 in amino acids: CASSLGSGIEPQHF. Here the CDR3 DNA reads TGTGCCAGCAGCTTAGGATCCGGGATAGAGCCCCAGCATTTT.

The CDR3 DNA is TGTGCCAGCAGCGACCCCGGAGCTAGCGGCTACAATGAGCAGTTCTTC. Its translation: CASSDPGASGYNEQFF. The rearrangement uses TRBV7-3 and TRBJ2-1; 7 nucleotides agree with TRBD2. Germline-derived CDR1 and CDR2 are SGHTA and FQGTGA. The CDR3 is made up of 16 amino acids. V shed 5 bases, J shed 3 bases, and the junction held 10 bases outside the gene matches.

This clonotype appeared a few times. The V call is TRBV2, the J call TRBJ1-1; D gene ambiguous. Per the germline V gene, CDR1 is SNHLY and CDR2 is FYNNEI. This CDR3 region has 17 residues. V gave up 8 bases and J gave up 0 bases, with 22 bases separating them. CDR3: CASSRAGSSIMNTEAFF. The CDR3 DNA follows: TGTGCCAGCTCTAGGGCGGGGAGCAGTATCATGAACACTGAAGCTTTCTTT.

The chain carries TRBV20-1 and TRBJ1-2, with TRBD1 matching over 7 bases. The CDR3 has 12 residues. The V gene's germline CDR1 is DFQATT and CDR2 SNEGSKA (reference sequence). Written as DNA, the CDR3 is TGCAGGGGGGGAGGGGGCGACTATGGCTACACCTTC. This encodes CRGGGGDYGYTF.